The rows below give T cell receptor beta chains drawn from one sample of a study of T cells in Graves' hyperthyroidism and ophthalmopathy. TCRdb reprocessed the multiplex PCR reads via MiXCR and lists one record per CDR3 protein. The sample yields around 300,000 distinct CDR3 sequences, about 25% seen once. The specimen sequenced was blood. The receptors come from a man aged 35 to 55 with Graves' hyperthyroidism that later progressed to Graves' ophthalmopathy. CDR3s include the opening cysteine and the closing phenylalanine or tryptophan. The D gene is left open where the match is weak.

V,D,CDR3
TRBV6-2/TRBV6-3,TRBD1,CASSSGRQGVYEQYF
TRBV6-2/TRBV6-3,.,CASSYSQDSMDQPQHF
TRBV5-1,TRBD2,CASSPPGTSSTGELFF
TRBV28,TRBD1,CASSPWRGHNQPQHF
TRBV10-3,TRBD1,CAISEAPGQGAREQYF
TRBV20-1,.,CSAGVSSGNTIYF
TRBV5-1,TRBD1,CASSLVTGSRNYGYTF
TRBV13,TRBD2,CASSPRLATYEQYF
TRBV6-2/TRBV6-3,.,CASSTRKDYGYTF
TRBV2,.,CASSEGVNTGELFF
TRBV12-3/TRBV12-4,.,CASSPTVSNQPQHF
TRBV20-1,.,CSARFDRPWYEQYF
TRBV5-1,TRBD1,CASRTGALNTEAFF
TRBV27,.,CASNRDGPYTEAFF
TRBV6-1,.,CASSEPFRGWGEQYF
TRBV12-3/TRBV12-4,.,CASSPQKNQPQHF